This T cell receptor (beta chain) was sequenced during a study of long-term antiretroviral therapy in people with HIV. Study as a whole: The earliest samples came from an era when ART typically awaited falling CD4 counts. Findings and caveats of the study: Against controls, HIV repertoires showed narrower ranges of CDR3 length.

Concerning this clone itself: Its antigen is unknown.

Run at survey level, the immunoSEQ assay was version v3.0. The data were produced by immunoSEQ multiplex PCR, yet TCRdb's version contains in-frame clones alone and is incomplete. The top ten hold around 10% of the sample, which has about 27,000 clones, roughly four fifths seen once. All donors provided no fewer than one pre-ART and no fewer than two post-ART PBMC samples. V was shortened by 0 bases and J by 7 bases, with 11 bases between the two germline ends. Germline assignment: CDR1 SGHRS and CDR2 YFSETQ. The CDR3 contains 14 residues. The starting material was unsorted PBMCs, obtained 0.8 years before starting antiretroviral therapy. V and J are TRBV5-1 and TRBJ1-5; TRBD1 might be the D (5 bases). The TCR was taken from a man aged 18 to 29 with HIV. The CDR3 loop is CASSLGAGSQPQHF. For the CDR3, the DNA is TGCGCCAGCAGCTTGGGGGCAGGGTCCCAGCCCCAGCATTTT.